These 9 T cell receptor beta chains came from one sample sequenced in a study of T cell repertoires in cytomegalovirus infection. TCRdb independently ran MiXCR on the reads; one entry per CDR3 protein. This table holds some 100,000 distinct CDR3 sequences, 23% found once. Sample: CD8+ T cells from PBMCs. Receptors were obtained from a human donor in good health (CMV status not recorded). Some clones in this sample may be carry-over from other donors' samples.

This chain links TRBV6-2 or TRBV6-3 with TRBJ1-1; D might be TRBD1 (5 bases). This CDR3 spans 14 amino acids. Germline values: CDR1 MNHEY, CDR2 SVGEGT. Deletions cut 2 bases from V and 4 bases from J, with 11 bases between. This CDR3 reads CASSYLEGSTEAFF. CDR3 DNA: TGTGCCAGCAGTTACCTGGAGGGGAGCACTGAAGCTTTCTTT.

Only one count was recorded for this clonotype. The V call is TRBV7-8, the J call TRBJ1-5; D is uncertain. This CDR3 has 12 amino acids. CDR1 and CDR2 (germline): SGHVS, FQNEAQ. Between the trimmed V and J ends, which lost 5 bases and 4 bases, there was a span of 6 bases. The CDR3 region is CASSPLNQPQHF. CDR3 sequence (DNA): TGTGCCAGCAGCCCCCTTAATCAGCCCCAGCATTTT.

This chain links TRBV7-3 with TRBJ2-4; 7 nucleotides align to TRBD1. The V and J ends lost 9 bases and 1 base, in that order; junction bases with no gene match: 3. CDR1 and CDR2 from the germline V gene are SGHTA and FQGTGA. The CDR3 is made up of 13 amino acids. The CDR3 DNA reads TGTGCCAGTTCACAGGGGGCCAAAAACATTCAGTACTTC. Translation: CASSQGAKNIQYF.

The sample holds many counts of this clonotype. This rearrangement joins TRBV7-2 to TRBJ2-7; tentative D call: TRBD2 (5 bases). The CDR3 runs 12 residues. With 5 bases removed from V and 8 bases from J, the gap between germline ends came to 13 bases. From germline, CDR1 is SGHTA and CDR2 FQGNSA. The CDR3 DNA sequence: TGTGCCAGCAGCCCTGGACTGTTCCAGCAGTACTTC. It encodes CASSPGLFQQYF. The complete variable domain, with remaining parts taken from reference TRBV7-2 and TRBJ2-7, reads GAGVSQSPSNKVTEKGKDVELRCDPISGHTALYWYRQSLGQGLEFLIYFQGNSAPDKSGLPSDRFSAERTGGSVSTLTIQRTQQEDSAVYLCASSPGLFQQYFGPGTRLTVT.

This clonotype has just a few counts. The chain has TRBV2 and TRBJ2-3; 9 bases agree with TRBD2. J was trimmed by 2 bases and V by 3 bases; bases with no gene match: 3. Germline CDR1 SNHLY, CDR2 FYNNEI. This CDR3 comprises 15 residues. CDR3 in amino acids: CASSETSGLTDTQYF. The DNA for the CDR3 is TGTGCCAGCAGTGAGACTAGCGGACTCACAGATACGCAGTATTTT. The full variable domain, completed using reference TRBV2 and TRBJ2-3, is EPEVTQTPSHQVTQMGQEVILRCVPISNHLYFYWYRQILGQKVEFLVSFYNNEISEKSEIFDDQFSVERPDGSNFTLKIRSTKLEDSAMYFCASSETSGLTDTQYFGPGTRLTVL.

This clonotype came up many times. The chain combines TRBV7-2 with TRBJ2-3, with 7 bases that match TRBD1. The germline V gene has CDR1 SGHTA and CDR2 FQGNSA. The V and J ends lost 5 bases and 3 bases, in that order; junction bases with no gene match: 8. CDR3 length: 15 amino acids. The CDR3 sequence is CASSTRDRKTDTQYF. The CDR3, as DNA: TGTGCCAGCAGCACCCGGGACAGAAAAACAGATACGCAGTATTTT.

The chain uses TRBV29-1 and TRBJ2-3, with a possible D match to TRBD1 (6 bases). The CDR3 totals 13 residues. CDR1 is SQVTM, CDR2 ANQGSEA, per germline. V lost 7 bases and J lost 2, with 13 bases in between. CDR3 amino acids: CSARTAPTDTQYF. The CDR3 nucleotides are TGCAGCGCCCGGACAGCTCCCACAGATACGCAGTATTTT.

This clonotype was observed a few times. This chain joins TRBV28 and TRBJ2-3; perhaps TRBD2 as D (5 bases). The CDR3 has 16 amino acids. From germline, CDR1 is MDHEN and CDR2 SYDVKM. V lost 6 bases, J lost 1 base, and 17 bases lay in between. This chain's CDR3 is CASSLLVGVGTDTQYF. CDR3 in DNA: TGTGCCAGCAGCCTCTTAGTCGGGGTAGGCACAGATACGCAGTATTTT. The full variable domain, with the rest looked up from reference TRBV28 and TRBJ2-3, is DVKVTQSSRYLVKRTGEKVFLECVQDMDHENMFWYRQDPGLGLRLIYFSYDVKMKEKGDIPEGYSVSREKKERFSLILESASTNQTSMYLCASSLLVGVGTDTQYFGPGTRLTVL.

This clonotype was detected once. The V and J genes are TRBV6-6 and TRBJ2-1; a possible D gene is TRBD2 (5 bases). The V and J ends lost 4 bases and 2 bases respectively, with 12 bases between them. The CDR3 is 15 residues long. The germline CDR1 and CDR2 sequences are MNHNY and SVGAGI (reference sequence). CDR3 sequence (DNA): TGTGCCAGCAGTTCAGAGGGTTTTACCTACAATGAGCAGTTCTTC. Translated: CASSSEGFTYNEQFF.